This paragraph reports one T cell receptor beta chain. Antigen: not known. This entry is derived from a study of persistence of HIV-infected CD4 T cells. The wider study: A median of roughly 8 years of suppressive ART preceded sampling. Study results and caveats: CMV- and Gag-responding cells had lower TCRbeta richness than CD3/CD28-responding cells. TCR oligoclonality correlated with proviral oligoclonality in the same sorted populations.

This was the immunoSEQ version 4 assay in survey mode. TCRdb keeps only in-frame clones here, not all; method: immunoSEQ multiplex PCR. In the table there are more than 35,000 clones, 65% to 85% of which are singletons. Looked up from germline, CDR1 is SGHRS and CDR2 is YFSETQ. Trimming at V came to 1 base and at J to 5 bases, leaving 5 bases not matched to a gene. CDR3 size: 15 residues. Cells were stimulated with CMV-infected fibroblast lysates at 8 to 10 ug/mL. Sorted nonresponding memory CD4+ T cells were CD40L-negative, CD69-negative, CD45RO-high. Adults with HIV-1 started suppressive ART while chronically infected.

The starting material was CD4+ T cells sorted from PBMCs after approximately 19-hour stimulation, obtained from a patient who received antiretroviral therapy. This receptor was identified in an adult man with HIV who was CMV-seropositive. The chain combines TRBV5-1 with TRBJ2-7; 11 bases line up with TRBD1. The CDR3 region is CASSLPKGQGDEQYF. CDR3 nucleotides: TGCGCCAGCAGCTTGCCAAAGGGACAGGGGGACGAGCAGTACTTC.